This entry is about one T cell receptor beta chain. This entry comes from a study of cytotoxic CD8 clonotypes in ibrutinib-treated CLL. The repertoire was sequenced with immunoSEQ multiplex PCR; TCRdb's copy has only in-frame clones and lacks some. The table records approximately 320,000 clones, around 66% of them present only once. V dropped 4 bases and J dropped 2; count of bases not matched to a gene: 6. The CDR3 is 14 amino acids. Germline V gives CDR1 SGHRS, CDR2 YFSETQ. This specimen consisted of PBMCs, obtained after 36 months of ibrutinib treatment. The chain employs TRBV5-1 and TRBJ2-7; 7 bases map to TRBD1. This TCR was recovered from a human donor with chronic lymphocytic leukemia. As DNA, the CDR3 is TGCGCCAGCAGCCCGGGACAGAGAGCCTACGAGCAGTACTTC. It is translated as CASSPGQRAYEQYF.